These T cell receptor beta chains were read from a single sample in a study of pediatric ulcerative colitis. Assay: immunoSEQ multiplex PCR; the TCRdb copy retains only in-frame clones and omits some. The sample has approximately 60,000 clones; approximately 87% are singletons. Sequenced sample: blood. These receptors were collected from a boy aged 5-17 years with severe ulcerative colitis. CDR3s include the opening cysteine and the closing phenylalanine or tryptophan. Fields, in order: clone size, D gene, J gene, V gene, CDR3 protein, CDR3 DNA. A D gene is named only where the DNA matches it firmly. The size of a clone is reported for some rows only, either as once, few or many, or as a class for expanded clones.

NA NA TRBJ2-1 TRBV11-2 CASSQQLGSTRNEQFF TGTGCCAGCAGCCAACAATTAGGGTCCACGCGGAATGAGCAGTTCTTC
NA TRBD2 TRBJ2-1 TRBV6-1 CASSEGTSGYNEQFF TGTGCCAGCAGTGAAGGGACTAGCGGTTACAATGAGCAGTTCTTC
NA NA TRBJ2-5 TRBV30 CAWSTLREGAETQYF TGTGCCTGGAGTACCCTACGGGAGGGGGCGGAGACCCAGTACTTC
NA NA TRBJ2-2 TRBV19 CASSIRWSGELFF TGTGCCAGTAGTATCCGTTGGTCCGGGGAGCTGTTTTTT
NA TRBD2 TRBJ2-1 TRBV2 CASSEAGLAGNEQFF TGTGCCAGCAGTGAAGCGGGACTAGCGGGGAATGAGCAGTTCTTC
NA TRBD2 TRBJ2-5 TRBV6-5 CASSSGGIQETQYF TGTGCCAGCAGTTCGGGGGGGATTCAAGAGACCCAGTACTTC
NA NA TRBJ2-2 TRBV25-1 CASSLPGASNTGELFF TGTGCCAGCAGTCTCCCTGGAGCATCTAACACCGGGGAGCTGTTTTTT
NA TRBD2 TRBJ2-7 TRBV19 CASSPPPGLAGASTYEQYF TGTGCCAGTAGTCCACCACCGGGACTAGCGGGAGCATCGACCTACGAGCAGTACTTC
NA TRBD2 TRBJ2-3 TRBV30 CAWAEGVAGGGSTDTQYF TGTGCCTGGGCTGAGGGAGTAGCGGGAGGAGGGAGCACAGATACGCAGTATTTT
NA TRBD1 TRBJ2-3 TRBV2 CASSGGQGPLRGTQYF TGTGCCAGCAGTGGAGGACAGGGGCCGCTAAGGGGTACGCAGTATTTT
NA NA TRBJ1-1 TRBV4-1 CASSLTRGTEAFF TGCGCCAGCAGCCTAACGAGGGGGACTGAAGCTTTCTTT
few TRBD1 TRBJ1-1 TRBV30 CAWGTGDTEAFF TGTGCCTGGGGGACAGGGGACACTGAAGCTTTCTTT
NA NA TRBJ2-1 TRBV19 CASTESGVVNNEQFF TGTGCCAGTACCGAGTCGGGAGTCGTCAACAATGAGCAGTTCTTC
NA NA TRBJ2-1 TRBV27 CASSNYNEQFF TGTGCCAGCAGTAATTACAATGAGCAGTTCTTC
NA NA TRBJ1-5 TRBV28 CASSFAGASKPQHF TGTGCCAGCAGTTTTGCAGGGGCCTCCAAGCCCCAGCATTTT
NA NA TRBJ2-7 TRBV4-3 CASSQAIEYEQYF TGCGCCAGCAGCCAAGCGATTGAGTACGAGCAGTACTTC
NA NA TRBJ2-1 TRBV2 CASSEALRKLDGNEQFF TGTGCCAGCAGTGAAGCGCTGAGAAAACTGGACGGCAATGAGCAGTTCTTC
NA NA TRBJ2-3 TRBV18 CASSPPARQKGDTQYF TGTGCCAGCTCACCACCGGCACGCCAAAAGGGTGATACGCAGTATTTT
NA TRBD2 TRBJ2-7 TRBV19 CASSISPSGETYEQYF TGTGCCAGTAGTATTTCTCCGAGCGGGGAAACCTACGAGCAGTACTTC
NA TRBD2 TRBJ2-3 TRBV25-1 CASSEGTSGPDTQYF TGTGCCAGCAGTGAAGGGACTAGCGGCCCAGATACGCAGTATTTT
NA TRBD2 TRBJ2-1 TRBV10-3 CAISESSGINEQFF TGTGCCATCAGTGAGAGTAGCGGGATAAATGAGCAGTTCTTC
few NA TRBJ1-5 TRBV5-6 CASSRTTNSNQPQHF TGTGCCAGCAGCCGGACAACGAATAGCAATCAGCCCCAGCATTTT
NA NA TRBJ1-1 TRBV2 CASSVFGQNTEAFF TGTGCCAGCAGTGTTTTCGGCCAGAACACTGAAGCTTTCTTT
NA NA TRBJ1-1 TRBV18 CASSPRSKGQTEAFF TGTGCCAGCTCACCACGATCGAAGGGGCAAACTGAAGCTTTCTTT
once TRBD1 TRBJ2-3 TRBV7-9 CASSLIGTGTDTQYF TGTGCCAGCAGCCTCATAGGGACAGGGACAGATACGCAGTATTTT
NA TRBD2 TRBJ2-7 TRBV11-3 CASRLGTSGSYEQYF TGTGCCAGCAGGCTGGGGACTAGCGGGAGTTACGAGCAGTACTTC
NA NA TRBJ2-3 TRBV7-6 CASSRDTDTQYF TGTGCCAGCAGCCGCGACACAGATACGCAGTATTTT
NA TRBD2 TRBJ2-1 TRBV4-2 CASSHAPDPGTSSYNEQFF TGTGCCAGCAGCCATGCCCCTGATCCCGGGACTAGCTCCTACAATGAGCAGTTCTTC
NA TRBD2 TRBJ2-3 TRBV19 CASRLKGRADTQYF TGTGCCAGCAGACTGAAGGGGAGGGCAGATACGCAGTATTTT
once NA TRBJ1-1 TRBV7-9 CASSFTTGRGTEAFF TGTGCCAGCAGCTTTACGACAGGTCGGGGCACTGAAGCTTTCTTT
NA NA TRBJ2-5 TRBV19 CASSGKGLETQYF TGTGCCAGTAGCGGGAAGGGGTTAGAGACCCAGTACTTC
NA NA TRBJ1-1 TRBV5-4 CASSLASGEGTEAFF TGTGCCAGCAGCTTGGCGTCAGGGGAGGGCACTGAAGCTTTCTTT
NA NA TRBJ1-5 TRBV27 CASSLSGRGYSNQPQHF TGTGCCAGCAGTTTATCCGGCAGGGGATATAGCAATCAGCCCCAGCATTTT
NA NA TRBJ2-3 TRBV6-6 CASSLGFGGTDTQYF TGTGCCAGCAGCCTGGGCTTCGGGGGCACAGATACGCAGTATTTT
NA TRBD1 TRBJ2-7 TRBV7-8 CASNRDRDYEQYF TGTGCCAGCAATCGGGACAGGGACTACGAGCAGTACTTC
NA NA TRBJ1-3 TRBV5-1 CASSYAGENTIYF TGCGCCAGCAGCTACGCAGGGGAGAACACCATATATTTT
NA NA TRBJ1-1 TRBV14 CASSRPGGVNTEAFF TGTGCCAGCAGCCGGCCGGGTGGGGTGAACACTGAAGCTTTCTTT
once NA TRBJ1-3 TRBV11-3 CASSSGRAGTSGNTIYF TGTGCCAGCAGCTCCGGCCGTGCAGGGACCTCTGGAAACACCATATATTTT
NA NA TRBJ2-2 TRBV11-2 CASSLLAVDTGELFF TGTGCCAGCAGCTTACTAGCAGTGGACACCGGGGAGCTGTTTTTT
NA NA TRBJ2-1 TRBV10-1 CASSEAGPYNEQFF TGCGCCAGCAGCGAGGCGGGACCCTACAATGAGCAGTTCTTC
NA NA TRBJ2-1 TRBV7-2 CASSLETRNEQFF TGTGCCAGCAGCTTAGAGACTAGGAATGAGCAGTTCTTC
NA TRBD1 TRBJ1-2 TRBV7-9 CASNPTGDGYGYTF TGTGCCAGCAACCCGACAGGGGATGGCTATGGCTACACCTTC
NA NA TRBJ1-2 TRBV27 CATGTGLSHYGYTF TGTGCCACCGGCACAGGGCTCTCGCACTATGGCTACACCTTC